What follows is one T cell receptor beta chain and its context. The target antigen is unknown. The V end lost 5 bases, the J end lost 6 bases, and 12 bases lay between the germline ends. Germline values: CDR1 SGHTA, CDR2 FQGTGA. The CDR3 contains 13 residues. The sample comes from a study of blood T cells in healthy people across ages. The study, taken as a whole, reports: Whereas aged donors had fewer naive CD4+ cells, long-lived donors had more of them and higher diversity. TCR beta diversity, measured per million T cells, fell in a roughly linear way with age.

Then a second PCR, running roughly 7 to 11 cycles, was carried out with a sample-barcoded 5' primer and a J-beta primer mix. No fewer than 3 million CDR3-containing paired-end reads came from each sample. TCRdb re-analysed the 5' RACE reads in MiXCR, keeping a single row per CDR3 protein. Of 650,000 to 1,000,000 distinct CDR3 sequences in the sample, roughly 40% were seen once. The rearrangement joins TRBV7-3 to TRBJ2-3; D remains ambiguous. This clonotype was sampled from a young man in good health. The sequencing sample was made of blood. CDR3 in DNA: TGTGCCAGCAGCCCCTTCGCTGCCGATACGCAGTATTTT. Protein: CASSPFAADTQYF.